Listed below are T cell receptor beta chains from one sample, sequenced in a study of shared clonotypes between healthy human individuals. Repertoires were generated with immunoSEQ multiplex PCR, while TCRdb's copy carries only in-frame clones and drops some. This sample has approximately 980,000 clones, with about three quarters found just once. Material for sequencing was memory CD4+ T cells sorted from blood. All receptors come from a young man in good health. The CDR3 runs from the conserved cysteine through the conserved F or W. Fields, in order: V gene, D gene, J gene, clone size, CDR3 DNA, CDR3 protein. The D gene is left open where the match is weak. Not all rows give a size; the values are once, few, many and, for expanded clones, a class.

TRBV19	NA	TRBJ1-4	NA	TGTGCCAGTAGTATGCGAGAGTTGGGGGAAAAACTGTTTTTT	CASSMRELGEKLFF
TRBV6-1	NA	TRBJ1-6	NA	TGTGCCAGCAGATTAGTTGATAATTCACCCCTCCACTTT	CASRLVDNSPLHF
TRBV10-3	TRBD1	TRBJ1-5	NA	TGTGCCACCCATCGGACAGGGGACCCCAATCAGCCCCAGCATTTT	CATHRTGDPNQPQHF
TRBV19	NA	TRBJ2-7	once	TGTGCCAGTAGCCCCGACCAGGGATACGAGCAGTACTTC	CASSPDQGYEQYF
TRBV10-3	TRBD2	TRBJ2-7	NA	TGTGCCATCAGTGCACTAGCGGGCTCCCCCTCCTACGAGCAGTACTTC	CAISALAGSPSYEQYF
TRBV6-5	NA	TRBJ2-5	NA	TGTGCCAGCTCTGGGTTGGGAGAGACCCAGTACTTC	CASSGLGETQYF
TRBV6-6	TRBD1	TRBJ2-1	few	TGTGCCAGCAGTTCACCGACAGGGATGACCTACAATGAGCAGTTCTTC	CASSSPTGMTYNEQFF
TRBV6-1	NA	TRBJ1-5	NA	TGTGCCAGCAAGAGGGGAGACGCCTTTCCGCCCCAGCATTTT	CASKRGDAFPPQHF
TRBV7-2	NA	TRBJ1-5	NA	TGTGCCAGCAGCTCCAGCCGACAGAGGAGTCAGCCCCAGCATTTT	CASSSSRQRSQPQHF
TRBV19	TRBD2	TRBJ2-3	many	TGTGCCAGTGGGACTAGCGGGACTACAGATACGCAGTATTTT	CASGTSGTTDTQYF
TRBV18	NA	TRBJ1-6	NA	TGTGCCAGCTCACCACCGGGAGCGTCTGTCTCACCCCTCCACTTT	CASSPPGASVSPLHF
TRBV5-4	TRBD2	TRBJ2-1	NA	TGTGCCAGCAGCTCGCAAACTAGCGGGGCTGAGCAGTTCTTC	CASSSQTSGAEQFF
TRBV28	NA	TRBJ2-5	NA	TGTGCCAGCAGCACGTCCGGGACGGTTAGGGAGACCCAGTACTTC	CASSTSGTVRETQYF
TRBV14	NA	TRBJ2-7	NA	TGTGCCAGCAGCCGCTATGCCGGGGGCAACTACGAGCAGTACTTC	CASSRYAGGNYEQYF
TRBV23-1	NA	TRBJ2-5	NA	TGCGCCAGCAGTCAATCGCCGAAGACCCAGTACTTC	CASSQSPKTQYF
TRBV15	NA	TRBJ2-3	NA	TGTGCCACCAGCAGTATGCAGTACCCTAGCACAGATACGCAGTATTTT	CATSSMQYPSTDTQYF
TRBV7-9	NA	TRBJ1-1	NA	TGTGCCAGCAGCTCGCCCCCGGGACTAGCCCTCACTGAAGCTTTCTTT	CASSSPPGLALTEAFF
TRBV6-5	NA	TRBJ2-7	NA	TGTGCCAGCAGTAAGGACGGGGGTTCCTACGAGCAGTACTTC	CASSKDGGSYEQYF
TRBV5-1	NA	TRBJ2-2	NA	TGCGCCAGCAGCTTGGGGGTGAGCGCGAACACCGGGGAGCTGTTTTTT	CASSLGVSANTGELFF
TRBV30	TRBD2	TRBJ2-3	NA	TGTGCCTGGAGTCCGGGACTACTCGACACAGATACGCAGTATTTT	CAWSPGLLDTDTQYF
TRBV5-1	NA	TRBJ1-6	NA	TGCGCCAGCAGCTTGGGGGGACAATCAGTCCCCCTCCACTTT	CASSLGGQSVPLHF
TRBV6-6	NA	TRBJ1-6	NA	TGTGCCAGTAAAGGCAGGACCGATTCACCCCTCCACTTT	CASKGRTDSPLHF
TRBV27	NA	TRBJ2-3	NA	TGTGCCAGCAGTACAAGAAATACGCAGTATTTT	CASSTRNTQYF
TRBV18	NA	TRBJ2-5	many	TGTGCCAGCTCACCCATGGGAGAGACCCAGTACTTC	CASSPMGETQYF
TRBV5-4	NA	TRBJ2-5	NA	TGTGCCAGCAGCGGGACAAAACAGGGCCGGGGAGAGACCCAGTACTTC	CASSGTKQGRGETQYF
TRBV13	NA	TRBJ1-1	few	TGTGCCAGCAGCTTAGATGAGTTCAGGAACACTGAAGCTTTCTTT	CASSLDEFRNTEAFF
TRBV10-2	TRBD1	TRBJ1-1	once	TGCGCCGCAATACTAAATGACAGGGGACTGTCATTGAACACTGAAGCTTTCTTT	CAAILNDRGLSLNTEAFF
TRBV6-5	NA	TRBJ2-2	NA	TGTGCCAGCAGTTATGCGCAGGTTCTAGGGACCGGGGAGCTGTTTTTT	CASSYAQVLGTGELFF
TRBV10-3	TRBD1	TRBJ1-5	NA	TGTGCCATCAGGGGACAGACGAATCAGCCCCAGCATTTT	CAIRGQTNQPQHF